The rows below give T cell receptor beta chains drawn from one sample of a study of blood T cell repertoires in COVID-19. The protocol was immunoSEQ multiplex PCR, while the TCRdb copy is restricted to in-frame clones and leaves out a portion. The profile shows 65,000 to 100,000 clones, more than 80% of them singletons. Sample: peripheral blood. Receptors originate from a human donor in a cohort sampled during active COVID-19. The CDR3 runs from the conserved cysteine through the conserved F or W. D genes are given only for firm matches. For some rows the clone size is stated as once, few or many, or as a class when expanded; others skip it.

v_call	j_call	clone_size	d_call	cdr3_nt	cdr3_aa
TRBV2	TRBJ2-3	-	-	TGTGCCAGCCGGACAGACACAGATACGCAGTATTTT	CASRTDTDTQYF
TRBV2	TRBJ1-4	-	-	TGTGCCAGCAAATTATACAGGGATTCTGGTGAAAAACTGTTTTTT	CASKLYRDSGEKLFF
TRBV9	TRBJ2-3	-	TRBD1	TGTGCCAGCAGCGTAAGCGGGACAGGGACTCCTGGGACAGATACGCAGTATTTT	CASSVSGTGTPGTDTQYF
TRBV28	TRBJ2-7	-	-	TGTGCCAGCAGTTTACCGGGATCCTACGAGCAGTACTTC	CASSLPGSYEQYF
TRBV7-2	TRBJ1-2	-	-	TGTGCCAGCAGCTTAGACCGACAGCCAAACTATGGCTACACCTTC	CASSLDRQPNYGYTF
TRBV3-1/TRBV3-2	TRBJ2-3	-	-	TGTGCCAGCAGCAGTTCGGGAGAAGATACGCAGTATTTT	CASSSSGEDTQYF
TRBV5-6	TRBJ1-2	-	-	TGTGCCAGCAGCGAGAGGGACAACGGCTACACCTTC	CASSERDNGYTF
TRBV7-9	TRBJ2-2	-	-	TGTGCCAGCAGCCACTCACCCGGGGTTCTGGACACCGGGGAGCTGTTTTTT	CASSHSPGVLDTGELFF
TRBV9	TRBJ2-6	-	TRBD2	TGTGCCAGCAGCGTAGACGGGAGGGCAGGGGCCAACTCTGGGGCCAACGTCCTGACTTTC	CASSVDGRAGANSGANVLTF
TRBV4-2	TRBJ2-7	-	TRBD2	TGTGCCAGCAGCCAAGATCGGGGCGGGGGGGCCTACGAGCAGTACTTC	CASSQDRGGGAYEQYF
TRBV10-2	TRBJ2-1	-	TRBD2	TGCGCCAGCAGCTTGCAAGCGGGAAGGATCCACAATGAGCAGTTCTTC	CASSLQAGRIHNEQFF
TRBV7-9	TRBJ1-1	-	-	TGTGCCAGCAGCCCCGCGGGGTGGGGGTTGGTCACTGAAGCTTTCTTT	CASSPAGWGLVTEAFF
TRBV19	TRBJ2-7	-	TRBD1	TGTGCCAGTACGACAGGGACAGGGGGCTTCGACGAGCAGTACTTC	CASTTGTGGFDEQYF
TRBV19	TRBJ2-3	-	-	TGTGCCAGTAGTGTGGGGACACTGACTTCCACAGATACGCAGTATTTT	CASSVGTLTSTDTQYF
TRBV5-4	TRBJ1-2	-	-	TGTGCCAGCAGCCCCGACAGCCTTAACTATGGCTACACCTTC	CASSPDSLNYGYTF
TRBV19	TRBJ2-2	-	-	TGTGCCAGTAGTACTACAGGGCTCGCGAACACCGGGGAGCTGTTTTTT	CASSTTGLANTGELFF
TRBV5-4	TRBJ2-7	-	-	TGTGCCAGCAGCTTGGGTATCTACGAGCAGTACTTC	CASSLGIYEQYF
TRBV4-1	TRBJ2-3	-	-	TGCGCCAGCAGCCGAACAGGAACCACAGATACGCAGTATTTT	CASSRTGTTDTQYF
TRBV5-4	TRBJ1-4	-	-	TGTGCCAGCAGCTTGGGGGGGCTTGGTAATGAAAAACTGTTTTTT	CASSLGGLGNEKLFF
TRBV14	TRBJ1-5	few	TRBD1	TGTGCCAGCAGCCAAGAGGACAGGGGGCGCGATCAGCCCCAGCATTTT	CASSQEDRGRDQPQHF
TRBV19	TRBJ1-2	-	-	TGTGCCAGTAGTATACCGGGATATGGCTACACCTTC	CASSIPGYGYTF
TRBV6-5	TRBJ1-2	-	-	TGTGCCAGCAGGGCGGGTATGGGTGGCTACACCTTC	CASRAGMGGYTF
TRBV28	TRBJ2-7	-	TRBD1	TGTGCCAGCAGTTTAGCCCAGGGACAGAGCTCCTACGAGCAGTACTTC	CASSLAQGQSSYEQYF
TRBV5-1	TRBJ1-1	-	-	TGCGCCAGCAGCTTGAGCGGCCCTGAAGCTTTCTTT	CASSLSGPEAFF
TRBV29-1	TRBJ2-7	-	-	TGCAGCGTTGCGGACAGATCGGGCTCCTACGAGCAGTACTTC	CSVADRSGSYEQYF
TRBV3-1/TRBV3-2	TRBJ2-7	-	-	TGTGCCAGCAGCCAAGCCGTCTTAAGTAGGGAGATAATTGGCGAGCAGTACTTC	CASSQAVLSREIIGEQYF
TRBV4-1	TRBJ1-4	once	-	TGCGCCAGCAGCCACTATGAGAGAACTAATGAAAAACTGTTTTTT	CASSHYERTNEKLFF
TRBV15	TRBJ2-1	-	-	TGTGCCACCAGCACCTGGACAGTCCGGCCCTACAATGAGCAGTTCTTC	CATSTWTVRPYNEQFF
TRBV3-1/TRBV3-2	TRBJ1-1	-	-	TGTGCCAGCAGCCAAGGGCCCCTGACGCGCCATCGGGTGAACACTGAAGCTTTCTTT	CASSQGPLTRHRVNTEAFF
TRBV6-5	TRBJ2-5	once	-	TGTGCCAGCAGCCGAGATACGAAAGAGACCCAGTACTTC	CASSRDTKETQYF
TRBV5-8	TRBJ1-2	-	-	TGTGCCAGCAGCTTAAATGAGTTGAGCGGCTACACCTTC	CASSLNELSGYTF
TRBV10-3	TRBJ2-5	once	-	TGTGCCATCCGGGGGACGGAAGAGACCCAGTACTTC	CAIRGTEETQYF
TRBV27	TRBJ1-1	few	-	TGTGCCAGCAGTTTATACCCAACAACAGGGTCGGACACTGAAGCTTTCTTT	CASSLYPTTGSDTEAFF
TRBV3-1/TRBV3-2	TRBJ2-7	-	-	TGTGCCAGCAGAGGGGGGGCCTACGAGCAGTACTTC	CASRGGAYEQYF
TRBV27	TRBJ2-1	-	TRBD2	TGTGCCAGCAGTCCGCGGACTAGCGGGGGTTCGAGCTCCTACAATGAGCAGTTCTTC	CASSPRTSGGSSSYNEQFF
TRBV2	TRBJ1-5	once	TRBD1	TGTGCCAGCAGTGGACAGGGCCTCACCAATCAGCCCCAGCATTTT	CASSGQGLTNQPQHF
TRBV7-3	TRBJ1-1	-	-	TGTGCCAGCGGGGGCGATATGAACACTGAAGCTTTCTTT	CASGGDMNTEAFF
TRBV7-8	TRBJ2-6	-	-	TGTGCCAGCAGCTTAGCGATGTCGGGGTCTGGGGCCAACGTCCTGACTTTC	CASSLAMSGSGANVLTF
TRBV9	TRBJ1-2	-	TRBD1	TGTGCCAGCAGCGTAGCCCCCGGACAGGGGGCTAACTATGGCTACACCTTC	CASSVAPGQGANYGYTF
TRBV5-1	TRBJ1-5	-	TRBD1	TGCGCCAGCAGCTCACAAGACAGGGTTACTCAGCCCCAGCATTTT	CASSSQDRVTQPQHF
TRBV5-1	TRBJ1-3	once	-	TGCGCCAGCAGCTTGGCCGCGAGGAACTCTGGAAACACCATATATTTT	CASSLAARNSGNTIYF
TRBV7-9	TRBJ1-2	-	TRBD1	TGTGCCAGCAGCTTGCAGGGGGTTATCTATGGCTACACCTTC	CASSLQGVIYGYTF
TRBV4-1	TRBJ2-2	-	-	TGCGCCAGCAGCCAAGAAGCGGTCATCACCGGGGAGCTGTTTTTT	CASSQEAVITGELFF
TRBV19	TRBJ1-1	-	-	TGTGCCAGTAGTATTTCTAACACAGGGCTTGGCACTGAAGCTTTCTTT	CASSISNTGLGTEAFF
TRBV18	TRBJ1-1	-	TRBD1	TGTGCCAGCTCACCAGGGGGGTATCCGGGACAGTCAAACACTGAAGCTTTCTTT	CASSPGGYPGQSNTEAFF
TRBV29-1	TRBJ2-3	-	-	TGCAGCGTTGAAGTGGCAGGGGTTGTAGATACGCAGTATTTT	CSVEVAGVVDTQYF
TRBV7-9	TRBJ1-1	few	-	TGTGCCAGCAGCTTAGCGGCAGGGCGGAACACTGAAGCTTTCTTT	CASSLAAGRNTEAFF
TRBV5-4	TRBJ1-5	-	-	TGTGCCAGCAGCTTTACCGTGGGGGGGCCCCAGCATTTT	CASSFTVGGPQHF
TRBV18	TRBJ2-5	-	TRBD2	TGTGCCAGCTCACCAAGAGGACTAGCGGGGGGGTCTGGGGAGACCCAGTACTTC	CASSPRGLAGGSGETQYF
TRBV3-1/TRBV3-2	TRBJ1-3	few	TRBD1	TGTGCCAGCAGCCGCCGACAGGGGTTTTCTGGAAACACCATATATTTT	CASSRRQGFSGNTIYF
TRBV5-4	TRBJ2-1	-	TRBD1	TGTGCCAGCAGCTTCGGACAGGCGCCCCGAGAGCAGTTCTTC	CASSFGQAPREQFF
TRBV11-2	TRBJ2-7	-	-	TGTGCCAGCAGCTTAGATTTTACAGGGTTGTACGAGCAGTACTTC	CASSLDFTGLYEQYF
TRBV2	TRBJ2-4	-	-	TGTGCCAGCAGTGAAGCGGCCGCGGGCAAAAACATTCAGTACTTC	CASSEAAAGKNIQYF